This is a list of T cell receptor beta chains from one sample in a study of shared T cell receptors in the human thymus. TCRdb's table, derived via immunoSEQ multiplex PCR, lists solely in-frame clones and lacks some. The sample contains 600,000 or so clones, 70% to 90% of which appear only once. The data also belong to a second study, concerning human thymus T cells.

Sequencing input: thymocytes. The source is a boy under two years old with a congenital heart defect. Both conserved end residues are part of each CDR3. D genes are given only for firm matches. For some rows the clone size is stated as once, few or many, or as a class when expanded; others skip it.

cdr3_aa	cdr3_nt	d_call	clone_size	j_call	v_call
CATGTPGNTIYF	TGTGCCACCGGGACACCTGGAAACACCATATATTTT	.	.	TRBJ1-3	TRBV10-3
CAWQNTEAFF	TGTGCCTGGCAGAACACTGAAGCTTTCTTT	.	.	TRBJ1-1	TRBV30
CASSQFTSGRASPYEQYF	TGCGCCAGCAGCCAATTCACTAGCGGGAGGGCAAGCCCCTACGAGCAGTACTTC	TRBD2	.	TRBJ2-7	TRBV4-1
CASSLTHGRVTTIYF	TGTGCCAGCAGTTTAACTCATGGCAGGGTTACCACCATATATTTT	.	.	TRBJ1-3	TRBV28
CASSPPRQGMANEKLFF	TGTGCCAGCAGCCCCCCGAGGCAGGGTATGGCTAATGAAAAACTGTTTTTT	.	.	TRBJ1-4	TRBV28
CASSSRTGGSYEQYF	TGTGCCAGCAGTAGCCGGACAGGGGGCTCCTACGAGCAGTACTTC	TRBD1	.	TRBJ2-7	TRBV6-5
CASSADRSGQGLIRSGANVLTF	TGTGCCAGCAGCGCGGACAGGTCGGGACAGGGACTTATACGCTCTGGGGCCAACGTCCTGACTTTC	TRBD1	.	TRBJ2-6	TRBV7-6
CASSPGTPYGYTF	TGTGCCAGCAGCCCCGGGACACCCTATGGCTACACCTTC	.	.	TRBJ1-2	TRBV7-2
CASTENTEAFF	TGTGCCAGCACAGAGAACACTGAAGCTTTCTTT	.	.	TRBJ1-1	TRBV6-1
CASSIVAQGHGYTF	TGTGCCAGTAGTATTGTGGCACAGGGACATGGCTACACCTTC	.	.	TRBJ1-2	TRBV19
CASSDGGVSNQPQHF	TGTGCCAGCAGTGACGGGGGGGTGAGCAATCAGCCCCAGCATTTT	.	.	TRBJ1-5	TRBV2
CSARSLYTQYF	TGCAGTGCTAGGTCCCTATATACGCAGTATTTT	.	.	TRBJ2-3	TRBV20-1
CASSERLNYNEQFF	TGTGCCAGCAGTGAACGCCTAAATTACAATGAGCAGTTCTTC	.	.	TRBJ2-1	TRBV6-1
CSACGRDTQYF	TGCAGTGCTTGCGGGAGAGATACGCAGTATTTT	TRBD2	.	TRBJ2-3	TRBV20-1
CASSERPGRGKSYEQYF	TGCGCCAGCAGCGAACGCCCCGGCAGGGGAAAGTCCTACGAGCAGTACTTC	.	.	TRBJ2-7	TRBV5-1
CASSLVTAGKNTEAFF	TGTGCCAGCAGCTTGGTTACGGCGGGAAAGAACACTGAAGCTTTCTTT	.	once	TRBJ1-1	TRBV5-6
CASSLDPSGKTYEQYF	TGTGCCAGCAGCTTGGACCCTAGCGGGAAAACCTACGAGCAGTACTTC	TRBD2	.	TRBJ2-7	TRBV5-4
CASSPRSRLAGGQDTQYF	TGCGCCAGCAGCCCACGAAGCCGGCTAGCGGGGGGCCAAGATACGCAGTATTTT	TRBD2	.	TRBJ2-3	TRBV5-1
CASSQEGLPYNEQFF	TGCGCCAGCAGCCAAGAGGGCTTGCCCTACAATGAGCAGTTCTTC	.	few	TRBJ2-1	TRBV4-3
CASTLRGMNTEAFF	TGCGCCAGCACCCTACGGGGGATGAACACTGAAGCTTTCTTT	.	.	TRBJ1-1	TRBV10-2
CASSGAGTGALNTEAFF	TGTGCCAGCAGTGGAGCCGGGACAGGGGCTTTGAACACTGAAGCTTTCTTT	TRBD1	.	TRBJ1-1	TRBV28
CASSLLDRGLDEQYF	TGTGCCAGCAGCTTACTTGACAGGGGGTTGGACGAGCAGTACTTC	TRBD1	.	TRBJ2-7	TRBV7-8
CASGLRGQGSPETQYF	TGTGCTAGTGGTTTGAGGGGACAGGGGTCCCCAGAGACCCAGTACTTC	TRBD1	.	TRBJ2-5	TRBV12-5
CASSPGTISSYEQYF	TGTGCCAGCAGCCCCGGGACAATTAGCTCCTACGAGCAGTACTTC	.	once	TRBJ2-7	TRBV25-1
CASSAIAGGLYNEQFF	TGTGCCAGCAGCGCAATAGCGGGAGGGCTCTACAATGAGCAGTTCTTC	TRBD2	.	TRBJ2-1	TRBV7-9
CASSYSRRDQPQHF	TGTGCCAGCAGTTACTCGCGGAGGGATCAGCCCCAGCATTTT	.	.	TRBJ1-5	TRBV6-6
CASSLANFVGQRTNEKLFF	TGTGCCAGCAGCTTAGCCAATTTTGTGGGACAGCGAACTAATGAAAAACTGTTTTTT	TRBD1	.	TRBJ1-4	TRBV7-9
CASSAGSLYEQYF	TGTGCCAGCAGTGCAGGGTCCCTCTACGAGCAGTACTTC	.	.	TRBJ2-7	TRBV25-1
CASSPGEAKNIQYF	TGTGCCAGTAGTCCCGGGGAAGCCAAAAACATTCAGTACTTC	.	.	TRBJ2-4	TRBV19
CASRKTGTVRGDTQYF	TGTGCCAGCAGAAAAACCGGGACAGTGAGGGGAGATACGCAGTATTTT	TRBD1	once	TRBJ2-3	TRBV6-6
CASSPLGLAGTDTQYF	TGTGCCAGCAGCCCCCTTGGACTAGCGGGCACAGATACGCAGTATTTT	TRBD2	.	TRBJ2-3	TRBV6-6
CASSQEIYVSPRAEAFF	TGCGCCAGCAGCCAAGAGATTTATGTTTCCCCGCGGGCTGAAGCTTTCTTT	.	.	TRBJ1-1	TRBV4-1
CASTSRTGYEQYF	TGTGCCAGCACTTCTCGGACAGGCTACGAGCAGTACTTC	TRBD1	.	TRBJ2-7	TRBV28
CASSSNHNDRFAFF	TGTGCCAGCAGCAGCAACCACAACGACAGGTTTGCTTTCTTT	.	.	TRBJ1-1	TRBV6-1
CATSALDRGSNQPQHF	TGTGCCACCTCTGCTTTGGACAGGGGTTCCAATCAGCCCCAGCATTTT	TRBD1	few	TRBJ1-5	TRBV19
CASSTSREGRGGNEQFF	TGTGCCAGCAGCACCTCGCGGGAGGGCCGGGGGGGCAATGAGCAGTTCTTC	TRBD2	once	TRBJ2-1	TRBV9
CASSVKGRGQGAYNEQFF	TGTGCCAGCAGCGTAAAGGGTCGGGGACAGGGGGCATACAATGAGCAGTTCTTC	TRBD1	.	TRBJ2-1	TRBV9
CASSLWAGEAPYEQYF	TGTGCCAGCAGTTTATGGGCGGGGGAGGCGCCCTACGAGCAGTACTTC	TRBD2	.	TRBJ2-7	TRBV28
CASSTRFQGRPTDTQYF	TGTGCCAGCAGCACTCGATTTCAGGGAAGGCCCACAGATACGCAGTATTTT	.	once	TRBJ2-3	TRBV11-2
CSVLQDTDTQYF	TGCAGCGTTTTACAGGACACAGATACGCAGTATTTT	.	.	TRBJ2-3	TRBV29-1
CASSLDGWTDTQYF	TGTGCCAGCAGCCTGGATGGCTGGACAGATACGCAGTATTTT	.	.	TRBJ2-3	TRBV5-6
CASSPTSGGTSRETQYF	TGTGCCAGCAGCCCTACGTCGGGGGGAACCTCCAGGGAGACCCAGTACTTC	TRBD2	.	TRBJ2-5	TRBV7-3
CASSQGEGGIAGNTIYF	TGCGCCAGCAGCCAAGGGGAAGGAGGGATAGCTGGAAACACCATATATTTT	.	.	TRBJ1-3	TRBV4-1
CASSPDRSNQPQHF	TGCGCCAGCAGCCCCGACAGAAGCAATCAGCCCCAGCATTTT	.	.	TRBJ1-5	TRBV4-1
CATTTVDYGYTF	TGTGCCACAACGACAGTGGACTATGGCTACACCTTC	.	.	TRBJ1-2	TRBV19
CASSPPGTVNTEAFF	TGTGCCAGCAGTCCACCCGGGACAGTGAACACTGAAGCTTTCTTT	TRBD1	.	TRBJ1-1	TRBV6-1
CASTRMVGRTSDTQYF	TGTGCCAGCACAAGAATGGTGGGGCGGACCTCAGATACGCAGTATTTT	.	.	TRBJ2-3	TRBV28
CATSRASSGLIYEQYF	TGTGCCACCAGCAGAGCCTCTAGCGGACTTATCTACGAGCAGTACTTC	TRBD2	.	TRBJ2-7	TRBV15
CATSRWRNTEAFF	TGTGCCACCAGCAGGTGGAGGAACACTGAAGCTTTCTTT	.	.	TRBJ1-1	TRBV15
CASSPPTGSRPEAFF	TGCGCCAGCAGCCCCCCGACAGGGTCACGTCCTGAAGCTTTCTTT	TRBD1	.	TRBJ1-1	TRBV5-1
CASSSQGNNEKLFF	TGTGCCAGCAGCTCACAGGGTAATAATGAAAAACTGTTTTTT	.	.	TRBJ1-4	TRBV7-9
CASSLRLAGVRRNIQYF	TGTGCCAGCAGTTTACGACTAGCGGGAGTGCGGCGAAACATTCAGTACTTC	TRBD2	.	TRBJ2-4	TRBV28
CASSLGLAEKETQYF	TGTGCCAGCAGCCTGGGACTAGCGGAGAAAGAGACCCAGTACTTC	TRBD2	.	TRBJ2-5	TRBV7-9